The next 15 T cell receptor beta chains were all read from a single sample in a study of blood T cells in healthy people across ages. A second PCR, run for roughly 7 to 11 cycles, used a sample-barcoded 5' primer plus a J-beta primer mix. Via MiXCR, TCRdb re-called the 5' RACE reads, giving one row per CDR3 protein. The sample has approximately 730,000 distinct CDR3 sequences, more than 40% seen once. Sequencing input: blood. These receptors were taken from a woman aged 60 to 75 in good health.

The rearrangement uses TRBV11-2 and TRBJ2-6; D ambiguous. V lost 5 bases and J 0 bases, leaving 8 bases between the germline ends. Germline V gene data show CDR1 as SGHAT and CDR2 as FQNNGV. The CDR3 is made up of 15 amino acids. This CDR3 reads CASSQLISGANVLTF. The CDR3 bases are TGTGCCAGCAGCCAACTGATCTCTGGGGCCAACGTCCTGACTTTC.

The CDR3 bases are TGCGCCAGCAGCGACGGACAGGGCTATGACCAGCCCCAGCATTTT. Residues: CASSDGQGYDQPQHF. The chain combines TRBV5-1 with TRBJ1-5; 8 bases agree with TRBD1. This CDR3 has 15 amino acids. The ends lost 4 bases at V and 7 bases at J; junction bases unmatched: 10. Germline V gene sequence: CDR1 SGHRS, CDR2 YFSETQ. Full variable domain (rest looked up from reference TRBV5-1 and TRBJ1-5): KAGVTQTPRYLIKTRGQQVTLSCSPISGHRSVSWYQQTPGQGLQFLFEYFSETQRNKGNFPGRFSGRQFSNSRSEMNVSTLELGDSALYLCASSDGQGYDQPQHFGDGTRLSIL.

The genes are TRBV12-3 or TRBV12-4 and TRBJ1-4; D gene uncertain. V was pared by 3 bases and J by 11 bases, with 16 bases between. There are 14 residues in the CDR3. For the CDR3, the DNA is TGTGCCAGCAGTTTTGTGGGGTCCTACGGGAAACTGTTTTTT. Translating it yields CASSFVGSYGKLFF.

The chain carries TRBV20-1 and TRBJ2-5, with D possibly TRBD1 on 6 matching bases. The germline CDR1 and CDR2 sequences are DFQATT and SNEGSKA (reference sequence). Trimming removed 5 bases from V and 4 bases from J, with 11 bases in between. The CDR3 has 12 residues. CDR3 amino acids: CSASGDAETQYF. The CDR3 region has the DNA TGCAGTGCTTCAGGGGATGCAGAGACCCAGTACTTC.

The gene calls are TRBV7-9 and TRBJ2-1, with D unclear. V shed 5 bases and J shed 4 bases, with 15 bases lying between them. This CDR3 comprises 15 residues. CDR1 and CDR2 from the germline V gene are SEHNR and FQNEAQ (reference sequence). CDR3 DNA: TGTGCCAGCAGCCCCGAGGAGACCTTTTACAATGAGCAGTTCTTC. Protein: CASSPEETFYNEQFF.

This clonotype was detected only a few times. The chain couples TRBV20-1 to TRBJ1-2; D may be TRBD1 (6 bases). Germline V CDR1 and CDR2: DFQATT, SNEGSKA (reference sequence). The CDR3 is 12 amino acids. Deletions cut 6 bases from V and 4 bases from J, with 12 bases between. CDR3 sequence reads: CSANAGAYGYTF. The CDR3 DNA follows: TGCAGTGCGAATGCAGGGGCCTATGGCTACACCTTC.

This chain uses TRBV5-1 with TRBJ2-7, with D possibly called TRBD1 or TRBD2 (5 bases each). V was trimmed by 3 bases and J by 3 bases, leaving 10 bases between them. The length of the CDR3 is 13 residues. Germline V gives CDR1 SGHRS, CDR2 YFSETQ. The CDR3 nucleotides are TGCGCCAGCAGCTCAACTAGGGGCTACGAGCAGTACTTC. This sequence encodes CASSSTRGYEQYF.

This rearrangement joins TRBV7-2 to TRBJ2-7; D gene unclear. Germline V CDR1 and CDR2: SGHTA, FQGNSA. V was trimmed by 5 bases and J by 2 bases, leaving 13 bases between them. CDR3 length equals 14 residues. The CDR3 nucleotides read TGTGCCAGCAGCCCACGGACGGACGCCTACGAGCAGTACTTC. Amino acid sequence: CASSPRTDAYEQYF.

This clonotype showed up just a few times. This rearrangement joins TRBV5-1 to TRBJ2-2, with 10 bases lining up with TRBD1. Germline loops: CDR1 SGHRS, CDR2 YFSETQ. Trimming at V came to 4 bases and at J to 6 bases, leaving 9 bases not matched to a gene. The CDR3 runs to 16 residues. The CDR3 sequence is CASSPSRTGGSGELFF. In nucleotides, the CDR3 is TGCGCCAGCAGCCCGAGCCGGACAGGGGGGTCCGGGGAGCTGTTTTTT.

The sample holds many counts of this clonotype. The chain employs TRBV25-1 and TRBJ2-1; 7 bases agree with TRBD1. The J segment lost 2 bases and the V segment lost 7 bases, leaving 5 bases of the junction unmatched. The CDR3 spans 14 residues. The germline gives CDR1 MGHDK, CDR2 SYGVNS. The CDR3 here is CASTGTETYNEQFF. CDR3 DNA sequence: TGTGCCAGCACCGGGACAGAGACCTACAATGAGCAGTTCTTC.

In its sample, this clonotype was seen a few times. The J gene is TRBJ1-4, the V gene TRBV15, with 7 bases matching TRBD1. Germline V gene data show CDR1 as LNHNV and CDR2 as YYDKDF (reference sequence). Trimming took 2 bases from V and 2 from J; bases not matched to a gene: 11. The CDR3 has 18 amino acids. This CDR3 is CATSRSTGTTFTNEKLFF. As DNA, the CDR3 is TGTGCCACCAGCAGATCGACAGGGACAACTTTCACTAATGAAAAACTGTTTTTT.

The chain uses TRBV28 and TRBJ2-2; 8 nucleotides line up with TRBD2. The CDR3 runs 15 residues. Losses at the gene ends were 4 bases for V and 4 bases for J; bases not matched to a gene: 5. The germline V gene has CDR1 MDHEN and CDR2 SYDVKM. Written as DNA, the CDR3 is TGTGCCAGCAGTTCCCGACTAGCGAGCACCGGGGAGCTGTTTTTT. This sequence encodes CASSSRLASTGELFF.

This clonotype has a handful of counts. V and J are TRBV24-1 and TRBJ2-3; D tentatively fits TRBD1 or TRBD2 (5 bases each). Trimming took 0 bases from V and 5 from J, leaving 14 bases between them. The germline gives CDR1 KGHDR, CDR2 SFDVKD. The CDR3 runs 16 residues. CDR3 in DNA: TGTGCCACCAGTGATTTGTCAGGGAGAGGAGGAGATACGCAGTATTTT. Translated: CATSDLSGRGGDTQYF.

This chain links TRBV28 with TRBJ2-5; 14 bases are a match to TRBD2. V gave up 6 bases and J gave up 11 bases; unmatched junction bases: 14. The CDR3 has 16 residues. The V gene's germline CDR1 is MDHEN and CDR2 SYDVKM. The CDR3 sequence: CASSPVTSGRVGEQYF. The CDR3 DNA reads as TGTGCCAGCAGCCCTGTGACTAGCGGGAGGGTGGGAGAGCAGTACTTC.

This clonotype was observed a few times. V is TRBV11-2 and J is TRBJ2-5; TRBD1 matches 9 bases. The CDR3 has 14 residues. Trimming cost V 4 bases and J 6 bases; bases outside gene matches: 6. Germline V CDR1 and CDR2: SGHAT, FQNNGV. In DNA form, the CDR3 reads TGTGCCAGCAGCTCAGGCGGACAGGGGAAGACCCAGTACTTC. It codes for CASSSGGQGKTQYF.